Listed below are T cell receptor beta chains from one sample, sequenced in a study of cytomegalovirus exposure and HLA in healthy donors. Produced via immunoSEQ multiplex PCR; TCRdb's table is partial and in-frame only. The sample lists 20,000 to 30,000 clones, 60% to 80% occurring once. Sequenced sample: PBMCs. These receptors all come from a male donor in good health and CMV-seronegative. Both conserved end residues are part of each CDR3. Each record gives: J gene, D gene, clone size, V gene, CDR3 DNA, CDR3 protein. D genes are given only for firm matches. The size entry is marked missing in some rows and otherwise reads once, few, many or a size class.

>TRBJ2-7|TRBD1|NA|TRBV5-1
TGCGCCAGCAGCCCCTTTGGGGGGACAGGGATAGGTAACGAGCAGTACTTC
CASSPFGGTGIGNEQYF
>TRBJ1-4|NA|once|TRBV2
TGTGCCAGCAGCTCGGACAGAATTAATGAAAAACTGTTTTTT
CASSSDRINEKLFF
>TRBJ1-6|NA|NA|TRBV28
TGTGCCAGCAGTTTTATATCGCAGGATTCACCCCTCCACTTT
CASSFISQDSPLHF
>TRBJ2-1|NA|medium-sized|TRBV14
TGTGCCAGCAGACACTGGACAGACAATGAGCAGTTCTTC
CASRHWTDNEQFF
>TRBJ1-4|NA|NA|TRBV19
TGTGCCACCAAGACAGCACCAACTAATGAAAAACTGTTTTTT
CATKTAPTNEKLFF
>TRBJ2-5|NA|NA|TRBV5-1
TGCGCCAGCAGCTTGTCACAAGAAGAGACCCAGTACTTC
CASSLSQEETQYF
>TRBJ1-1|NA|few|TRBV28
TGTGCCAGCAGTTACGGACAAGAAGCTTTCTTT
CASSYGQEAFF
>TRBJ2-7|NA|NA|TRBV18
TGTGCCAGCTCACCCGGAACCAACAGTGGCCACGAGCAGTACTTC
CASSPGTNSGHEQYF
>TRBJ2-2|TRBD1|NA|TRBV19
TGTGCCAGTAGTTCGGACAGGGGAGGGGAGCTGTTTTTT
CASSSDRGGELFF
>TRBJ1-1|TRBD1|few|TRBV28
TGTGCCAGCAGTCCTCGTACAGGGGTGTACACTGAAGCTTTCTTT
CASSPRTGVYTEAFF
>TRBJ2-1|NA|once|TRBV4-1
TGCGCCAGCAGCCAAGATTCGGTCAGGGGTAAGGACAATGAGCAGTTCTTC
CASSQDSVRGKDNEQFF
>TRBJ2-1|NA|NA|TRBV28
TGTGCCAGCAGTTTATTTTCCACCAGCTCCTACAATGAGCAGTTCTTC
CASSLFSTSSYNEQFF
>TRBJ2-1|NA|NA|TRBV7-3
TGTGCCAGCAGCTCCAACGTAGGGGGGGGTGGGGATGAGCAGTTCTTC
CASSSNVGGGGDEQFF
>TRBJ2-3|TRBD2|NA|TRBV9
TGTGCCAGCAGCGTAGTGGGACTAGCGGGAGTGAAAGATACGCAGTATTTT
CASSVVGLAGVKDTQYF
>TRBJ2-7|NA|NA|TRBV6-1
TGTGCCAGCAGTGAATGGCAGAACTACGAGCAGTACTTC
CASSEWQNYEQYF
>TRBJ1-2|NA|NA|TRBV2
TGTGCCAGCCACCGGGACACAATTAACTATGGCTACACCTTC
CASHRDTINYGYTF
>TRBJ2-2|TRBD2|NA|TRBV19
TGTGCCAGTGCCGCCGGGACTAGCGTAACTCTGGAGCTGTTTTTT
CASAAGTSVTLELFF
>TRBJ2-7|NA|NA|TRBV7-3
TGTGCCAGCAGCTACTCGTTGGGCCGGGACATGGCAAGAGACTCTTACGAGCAATACTTC
CASSYSLGRDMARDSYEQYF
>TRBJ2-3|NA|few|TRBV28
TGTGCCAGCAGTGGGTTTCAGGGAAAGTCCCAAGATACGCAGTATTTT
CASSGFQGKSQDTQYF
>TRBJ1-1|NA|NA|TRBV5-1
TGCGCCAGCAGCTTGGGATACGGAAAAGGGGGGAACACTGAAGCTTTCTTT
CASSLGYGKGGNTEAFF
>TRBJ1-1|NA|NA|TRBV28
TGTGCCAGCAGTTTAAGGGGAGAAGCTTTCTTT
CASSLRGEAFF
>TRBJ2-3|NA|NA|TRBV5-1
TGCGCCAGCAGCTTGGAAACAGCGGGCACAGATACGCAGTATTTT
CASSLETAGTDTQYF
>TRBJ1-5|TRBD1|NA|TRBV4-1
TGCGCCAGCAGCCCGTCCGACAGGGTTAATCAGCCCCAGCATTTT
CASSPSDRVNQPQHF
>TRBJ2-7|NA|NA|TRBV5-3
TGTGCCAGAAGCCCCCCAGGGGATCACGAGCAGTACTTC
CARSPPGDHEQYF
>TRBJ2-1|NA|NA|TRBV28
TGTGCCAGCAGCGTGACTGGGGGGAGCTCCTACAATGAGCAGTTCTTC
CASSVTGGSSYNEQFF
>TRBJ2-7|NA|NA|TRBV4-1
TGCGCCAGCAGCCAAGAAGGGTTCAGGGACGAGCAGTACTTC
CASSQEGFRDEQYF
>TRBJ1-3|TRBD1|NA|TRBV7-8
TGTGCCAGCAGCCCATGGGACAGGGGAATTGGTGGAAACACCATATATTTT
CASSPWDRGIGGNTIYF
>TRBJ2-3|TRBD2|NA|TRBV11-2
TGTGCCAGCAGCTTAAGACCCGTGGCTAGCGGGAAGACAGATACGCAGTATTTT
CASSLRPVASGKTDTQYF
>TRBJ2-3|TRBD1|NA|TRBV19
TGTGCCAGTAGTAGACGACAGGGTCCAGATACGCAGTATTTT
CASSRRQGPDTQYF
>TRBJ1-3|TRBD1|few|TRBV15
TGTGCCACCAGCTCGGACAGGGACCCTGGAAACACCATATATTTT
CATSSDRDPGNTIYF
>TRBJ2-3|TRBD1|NA|TRBV6-5
TGTGCCAGCAGGATGACAGGGGGCGGAGATACGCAGTATTTT
CASRMTGGGDTQYF
>TRBJ1-1|TRBD1|NA|TRBV30
TGTGCCTGGAGTGTACGGGACAGTAACACTGAAGCTTTCTTT
CAWSVRDSNTEAFF
>TRBJ2-7|NA|NA|TRBV4-3
TGCGCCAGCAGCCAAGATGTGGGGCGTCAATCCTACGAGCAGTACTTC
CASSQDVGRQSYEQYF
>TRBJ1-1|NA|NA|TRBV5-5
TGTGCCAGCAGCTTGATGGAGGGGATGAACACTGAAGCTTTCTTT
CASSLMEGMNTEAFF
>TRBJ2-7|NA|once|TRBV9
TGTGCCAGCAGCGTAGGCGGAAACCCCTCCTACGAGCAGTACTTC
CASSVGGNPSYEQYF
>TRBJ1-1|NA|NA|TRBV19
TGTGCCAGTAGTATCTACAGGGAACTGAACACTGAAGCTTTCTTT
CASSIYRELNTEAFF
>TRBJ2-3|TRBD1|NA|TRBV5-1
TGCGCCAGCAGCTTGGAGACAGGGGCAGATACGCAGTATTTT
CASSLETGADTQYF
>TRBJ1-1|NA|NA|TRBV6-1
TGTGCCAGCAGTTCCTTGAGCGGGGTCACTGAAGCTTTCTTT
CASSSLSGVTEAFF
>TRBJ1-2|NA|once|TRBV21-1
TGTGCCAGCAGCGGACAGGGGAAGGGCTACACCTTC
CASSGQGKGYTF
>TRBJ1-5|NA|NA|TRBV7-2
TGTGCCAGCAGCTTAGCGCGGGATCAGCCCCAGCATTTT
CASSLARDQPQHF
>TRBJ2-5|TRBD1|NA|TRBV30
TGTGCCTGTACAGGGGGCTCCCCTTTCGGGCAGTACTTC
CACTGGSPFGQYF
>TRBJ2-1|NA|few|TRBV6-5
TGTGCCAGCAGCAGAGGGGGAGGGGTTGGAAGTTTCTTC
CASSRGGGVGSFF
>TRBJ2-7|NA|NA|TRBV27
TGTGCCAGCGGACAGTACGAGCAGTACTTC
CASGQYEQYF
>TRBJ2-3|NA|NA|TRBV6-5
TGTGCCAGCAGTTACCGCGGTGGCACACTAGATACGCAGTATTTT
CASSYRGGTLDTQYF
>TRBJ2-4|TRBD2|NA|TRBV27
TGTGCCAGCAGTCCACTAGCGGGGGGGCCAGGGAACATTCAGTACTTC
CASSPLAGGPGNIQYF
>TRBJ2-5|NA|NA|TRBV6-5
TGTGCCAGCAGTTTCACAGGGAGGGGAGAGACCCAGTACTTC
CASSFTGRGETQYF
>TRBJ1-3|NA|once|TRBV9
TGTGCCAGCAGCACCAGGGGCACTGGAAACACCATATATTTT
CASSTRGTGNTIYF
>TRBJ1-5|TRBD1|NA|TRBV28
TGTGCCAGCAGTTTAACAGGGGGGGTCTACAGGTTGAGCAATCAGCCCCAGCATTTT
CASSLTGGVYRLSNQPQHF
>TRBJ2-5|TRBD2|NA|TRBV9
TGTGCCAGCAGCAGCGGACTAGCGGGGGGCCAAGAGACCCAGTACTTC
CASSSGLAGGQETQYF
>TRBJ2-7|TRBD1|NA|TRBV27
TGTGCCAGCAGTCGACCGGGACAGATCCACGAGCAGTACTTC
CASSRPGQIHEQYF
>TRBJ2-2|NA|NA|TRBV6-6
TGTGCCAGTAGCGGAGAATTCACCGGGGAGCTGTTTTTT
CASSGEFTGELFF
>TRBJ1-2|NA|NA|TRBV30
TGTGCCTGGAGTGAAAGTGTAGGGGTCCCCAACTATGGCTACACCTTC
CAWSESVGVPNYGYTF
>TRBJ1-5|NA|few|TRBV5-1
TGCGCCAGCAGCCCCACTGGGACACAAGAACAGCCCCAGCATTTT
CASSPTGTQEQPQHF
>TRBJ2-3|NA|NA|TRBV6-1
TGTGCCAGCAGTGGGGCGGACTCGGGCACGCAGTATTTT
CASSGADSGTQYF
>TRBJ2-1|TRBD2|NA|TRBV7-6
TGTGCCAGCAGCCCCAGGACTAGCGGGGGCTACAATGAGCAGTTCTTC
CASSPRTSGGYNEQFF
>TRBJ2-2|TRBD2|NA|TRBV7-9
TGTGCCAGCAGCTTTTCAACCGGACTAGCGGGGGGTTTAACCGGGGAGCTGTTTTTT
CASSFSTGLAGGLTGELFF
>TRBJ1-6|NA|NA|TRBV20-1
TGCAGTGCTAGATCGAGGGCCCCCCTCCACTTT
CSARSRAPLHF
>TRBJ1-1|NA|NA|TRBV20-1
TGCAGTGCTGGGAGGGGGGAGGAAGCTTTCTTT
CSAGRGEEAFF